These 18 T cell receptor beta chains originate from one sample sequenced in a study of neoadjuvant nivolumab and ipilimumab in lung cancer. The protocol was immunoSEQ multiplex PCR, while the TCRdb copy is restricted to in-frame clones and leaves out a portion. The sample holds about 6,000 clones; less than 65% are singletons and the top ten take more than 14%. Sequencing used tumor tissue, obtained after neoadjuvant nivolumab, alone or with ipilimumab, at or shortly before surgery. Every receptor here comes from an adult with non-small cell lung cancer.

In DNA, the CDR3 is TGTGCCAGCAGATTTAACAGGGGTACTGAAGCTTTCTTT. Its translation is CASRFNRGTEAFF. The rearrangement joins TRBV6-6 to TRBJ1-1; 7 nucleotides agree with TRBD1. Per the germline V gene, CDR1 is MNHNY and CDR2 is SVGAGI (reference sequence). The CDR3 is 13 amino acids. J was trimmed by 5 bases and V by 6 bases; bases with no gene match: 6.

The chain has TRBV25-1 and TRBJ2-1, with D perhaps TRBD2 (6 bases). In germline, CDR1 is MGHDK, CDR2 SYGVNS. The CDR3 has 11 amino acids. The V end lost 7 bases, the J end lost 8 bases, and 9 bases lay between the germline ends. The CDR3, as DNA: TGTGCCAGCACCTGGGGGGATGAGCAGTTCTTC. It is translated as CASTWGDEQFF.

J is TRBJ2-3 and V is TRBV9; the D gene is possibly TRBD2 (5 bases). With 0 bases removed from V and 3 bases from J, the gap between germline ends came to 14 bases. This CDR3 contains 16 residues. Germline CDR1 SGDLS, CDR2 YYNGEE. The CDR3 sequence is CASSVVEGDGTDTQYF. The CDR3 nucleotides read TGTGCCAGCAGCGTAGTTGAGGGAGACGGTACAGATACGCAGTATTTT.

V usage is TRBV6-1 and J usage is TRBJ2-2; 7 bases agree with TRBD1. The germline V gene has CDR1 MNHNS and CDR2 SASEGT. The V and J ends lost 10 bases and 5 bases, in that order; junction bases with no gene match: 10. This CDR3 contains 14 residues. In DNA form, the CDR3 reads TGTGCCACCTATCAGGGGGTTGGAACCGGGGAGCTGTTTTTT. Translated, it gives CATYQGVGTGELFF.

This chain links TRBV7-9 with TRBJ1-2; weak D call: TRBD1 (5 bases). V lost 8 bases and J 4 bases, leaving 17 bases between the germline ends. Germline loops: CDR1 SEHNR, CDR2 FQNEAQ (reference sequence). The CDR3 totals 14 residues. As DNA, the CDR3 is TGTGCCAGCCGAGCTACGGGGCAGGTCTATGGCTACACCTTC. Translated, it gives CASRATGQVYGYTF.

CDR3 in amino acids: CASSFQETQYF. The CDR3 nucleotides are TGCGCCAGCAGCTTCCAAGAGACCCAGTACTTC. This rearrangement joins TRBV5-1 to TRBJ2-5; D remains ambiguous. V shed 2 bases and J shed 1 base, with 0 bases lying between them. The CDR3 consists of 11 residues. Germline V lookup: CDR1 SGHRS, CDR2 YFSETQ. The whole variable domain, remainder taken from reference TRBV5-1 and TRBJ2-5, is KAGVTQTPRYLIKTRGQQVTLSCSPISGHRSVSWYQQTPGQGLQFLFEYFSETQRNKGNFPGRFSGRQFSNSRSEMNVSTLELGDSALYLCASSFQETQYFGPGTRLLVL.

The chain is built from TRBV18 and TRBJ2-7; the D is unclear. Germline V lookup: CDR1 KGHSH, CDR2 LQKENI. The V end lost 3 bases, the J end lost 3 bases, and 6 bases lay between the germline ends. The length of the CDR3 is 12 residues. In nucleotides, the CDR3 is TGTGCCAGCTCACCGGACGGCTACGAGCAGTACTTC. Amino acid sequence: CASSPDGYEQYF.

The chain uses TRBV7-2 and TRBJ2-7; D not certain. Germline-derived CDR1 and CDR2 are SGHTA and FQGNSA. The CDR3 loop spans 14 amino acids. V was cut by 1 base and J by 0 bases, with 7 bases left in between. The CDR3 DNA is TGTGCCAGCAGCTTAGACAGAAACTCCTACGAGCAGTACTTC. Encoded protein: CASSLDRNSYEQYF.

This clone was seen only a few times. The V call is TRBV28, the J call TRBJ1-5; 9 bases map to TRBD1. Germline loops: CDR1 MDHEN, CDR2 SYDVKM. V shed 5 bases and J 6 bases; nucleotides not matched to a gene: 5. The CDR3 spans 14 residues. CDR3: CASSQTGGGQPQHF. The DNA for the CDR3 is TGTGCCAGCAGTCAAACAGGGGGCGGTCAGCCCCAGCATTTT.

As regards this clone: With a far larger clone one base away, a read error is the likely cause. The V gene is TRBV7-9, the J gene TRBJ1-1, with TRBD1 as a possible D gene (5 bases). Trimming left V 3 bases short and J 0 bases short, with 11 bases between. Germline assignment: CDR1 SEHNR and CDR2 FQNEAQ (reference sequence). The CDR3 extends over 15 amino acids. As DNA, the CDR3 is TGTGCCAGCAGCTTGGGGCAGCGGATGAACACTGAAGCTTTCTTT. Amino acid sequence: CASSLGQRMNTEAFF.

The V call is TRBV9, the J call TRBJ2-1, with no clear D. The V gene lost 5 bases and the J gene lost 5 bases, with 14 bases spanning the gap. The CDR3 covers 14 residues. In germline, CDR1 is SGDLS, CDR2 YYNGEE. The CDR3, as DNA: TGTGCCAGCAGTTTCAGCCCAACAGACAATGAGCAGTTCTTC. This gives the protein CASSFSPTDNEQFF.

J is TRBJ1-1 and V is TRBV11-2, with a tentative D call TRBD1 (5 bases). The germline V and J ends were trimmed by 4 bases and 7 bases, with 13 bases remaining between them. This CDR3 is built from 13 residues. Germline-derived CDR1 and CDR2 are SGHAT and FQNNGV. CDR3 amino acids: CASSSGLVLEAFF. CDR3 bases: TGTGCCAGCAGCTCGGGGCTAGTCCTTGAAGCTTTCTTT.

The chain couples TRBV5-1 to TRBJ2-2, with a tentative D call TRBD1 (5 bases). Trimming pared 3 bases from V and 0 bases from J, leaving 12 bases between. Germline values: CDR1 SGHRS, CDR2 YFSETQ. The CDR3 is 16 residues long. CDR3 nucleotide sequence: TGCGCCAGCAGCTCCCCGGACAAATCGAACACCGGGGAGCTGTTTTTT. Its protein is CASSSPDKSNTGELFF.

V gene TRBV13 combines with J gene TRBJ1-4; no definite D call. The CDR3 contains 15 residues. CDR1 is PRHDT, CDR2 FYEKMQ, per germline (reference sequence). Trimming took off 5 bases at V and 7 bases at J, with 17 bases between the two ends. CDR3 in DNA: TGTGCCAGCAGCCCCAGAGAGAGAGCCGTTGAAAAACTGTTTTTT. It translates to CASSPRERAVEKLFF.

The chain recombines TRBV5-3 with TRBJ2-7; no clear D. TRBV5-3 is filed as an ORF, its function uncertain. The V end was cut by 0 bases, the J end by 1 base, with 14 bases between. CDR3 length: 16 amino acids. The CDR3 bases are TGTGCCAGAAGCTTGGGGACCCTGAAATATTCCTACGAGCAGTACTTC. It yields the protein CARSLGTLKYSYEQYF.

The chain carries TRBV19 and TRBJ2-3; tentatively, D is TRBD1 (6 bases). The CDR3 is made up of 13 amino acids. Per germline, CDR1 LNHDA and CDR2 SQIVND (reference sequence). Trimming took off 6 bases at V and 3 bases at J, with 10 bases between the two ends. The CDR3 DNA follows: TGTGCCAGTAGAGGCAGGGGAACAGATACGCAGTATTTT. This sequence encodes CASRGRGTDTQYF.

This clone was detected a few times. The rearrangement joins TRBV18 to TRBJ1-1; D is undetermined. Germline lookup yields CDR1 KGHSH and CDR2 LQKENI. V lost 4 bases, J lost 4 bases, and 16 bases lay in between. This CDR3 contains 15 residues. CDR3 protein: CASSQIEGGSTEAFF. Here the CDR3 DNA reads TGTGCCAGCTCACAAATCGAGGGAGGAAGCACTGAAGCTTTCTTT.

The chain has TRBV2 and TRBJ2-7, with 8 bases aligning to TRBD1. Germline V gene lookup returns CDR1 SNHLY and CDR2 FYNNEI. V lost 5 bases to trimming and J lost 5 bases; unmatched junction nucleotides: 2. The CDR3 has 12 residues. The CDR3 is CASSRQGHEQYF. The CDR3 coding sequence is TGTGCCAGCAGTAGACAGGGGCACGAGCAGTACTTC.